This T cell receptor beta chain was identified during a study of response to subunit inactivated influenza vaccine. With regard to this clonotype: Its antigen is undetermined.

Study observations and caveats: Authors suggested few new T cells are recruited by each seasonal influenza vaccination.

Germline assignment: CDR1 SGDLS and CDR2 YYNGEE. V gave up 2 bases and J gave up 0 bases, with 12 bases separating them. This CDR3 spans 16 amino acids. MiXCR, run by TCRdb on the RT-PCR reads, gives a single entry per CDR3 protein. Here the sample spans roughly 700,000 distinct CDR3 sequences, approximately 15% being singletons. The chain has TRBV9 and TRBJ2-1, with D unclear. The sequence came from a man between 50 and 59 years old who received an inactivated influenza vaccine. Here the sequenced sample was PBMCs from blood, taken approximately 13 days after vaccination. The CDR3 DNA reads as TGTGCCAGCAGCGTTCGGACGGACCACTCCTACAATGAGCAGTTCTTC. Its protein is CASSVRTDHSYNEQFF.